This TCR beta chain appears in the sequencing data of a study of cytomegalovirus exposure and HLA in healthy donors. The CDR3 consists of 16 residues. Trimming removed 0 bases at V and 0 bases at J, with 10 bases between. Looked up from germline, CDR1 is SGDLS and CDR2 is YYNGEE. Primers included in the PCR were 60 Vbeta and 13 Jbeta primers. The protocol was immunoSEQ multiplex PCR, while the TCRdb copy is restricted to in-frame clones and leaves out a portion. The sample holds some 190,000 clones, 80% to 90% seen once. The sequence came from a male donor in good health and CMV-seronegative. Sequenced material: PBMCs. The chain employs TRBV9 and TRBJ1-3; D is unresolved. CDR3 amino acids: CASSVESVVSGNTIYF. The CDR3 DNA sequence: TGTGCCAGCAGCGTAGAAAGCGTCGTCTCTGGAAACACCATATATTTT.